The clone carrying this T cell receptor beta chain has a count of ten or more. Its antigen is as yet unknown. TCR alpha and beta CDR3 regions were amplified from RNA using iRepertoire nested multiplex PCR. Input was 100-400 ng of tissue mRNA or PBMC total RNA. TCRdb recomputed calls from the multiplex PCR reads with MiXCR, one row per CDR3 protein. In the table there are 150,000 to 200,000 distinct CDR3 sequences, 25% to 35% of which are singletons. The CDR3 contains 15 residues. V was shortened by 2 bases and J by 3 bases, with 14 bases between the two germline ends. Germline assignment: CDR1 LNHNV and CDR2 YYDKDF (reference sequence). The data originate from a study of glioma-infiltrating T cells. Findings of the study overall: Above-expected tissue-blood divergence occurred in all gliomas, most in low-grade ones. Only very few CDR3 sequences appeared in both tissue and blood.

The origin of this receptor is a human donor with low-grade glioma or glioblastoma, undergoing nonglioma brain surgery, or in good health (not recorded which). Sequencing was performed on glioma tissue, nonneoplastic brain tissue, or PBMCs (not recorded which). The chain recombines TRBV15 with TRBJ2-7; no firm D call. The CDR3 DNA sequence: TGTGCCACCAGCAGACCCTCTCCGACGGTCTACGAGCAGTACTTC. Translation gives CATSRPSPTVYEQYF.